This T cell receptor (beta chain) originates from a study of T cell repertoires in cytomegalovirus infection (dated by TCRdb to about 2019). With regard to the full study: The HLA type of each donor mattered for the analysis, because public TCR beta signatures pointed to carriage of CMV infection along with the matching HLA type. On the study overall, not on this receptor specifically: The ex vivo response was dominated by HLA-C-restricted CMV-specific TCR beta clonotypes, which also provided the single most frequent clonotype in two of eight donors. In both this cohort and an independent approximately 370-donor cohort, the cumulative frequency of public TCR beta family members distinguished carriers of CMV infection plus the relevant HLA type.

Notes on this clonotype: The antigen it binds to is not known. Base quality data are lacking; no much larger clone is found one base away.

Data came from an Illumina HiSeq 1500. TCRdb took the public reads, trimmed them with fastp at Q25, ran MiXCR for clone calling and kept in-frame beta chains. A single entry per CDR3 protein holds the most common genes and DNA from its merged rows. Present in this sample are hundreds of thousands of distinct CDR3 sequences, roughly 15% of which were seen just once. The top ten clones comprise 12% of the sample. The germline V gene yields SGHTA for CDR1 and FQGTGA for CDR2. Relative to germline, V is missing 5 bases and J is missing 9 bases, with 9 bases of the junction outside any gene match. The CDR3 runs 14 residues from the cysteine to the phenylalanine. Only the CDR3 portion is preserved as DNA: 42 bases, with reading frame beginning at the first base.

The chain joins TRBV7-3 to TRBJ2-3, and TRBD2 aligns with 9 junction nucleotides. Sequenced input: PBMCs. The receptor comes from a human donor in good health (CMV status not recorded). Some clones in this sample may be carry-over from other donors' samples. The bases read TGTGCCAGCAGCATAGGGACTAGCAAGGGGACGCAGTATTTT. Its product reads: CASSIGTSKGTQYF.